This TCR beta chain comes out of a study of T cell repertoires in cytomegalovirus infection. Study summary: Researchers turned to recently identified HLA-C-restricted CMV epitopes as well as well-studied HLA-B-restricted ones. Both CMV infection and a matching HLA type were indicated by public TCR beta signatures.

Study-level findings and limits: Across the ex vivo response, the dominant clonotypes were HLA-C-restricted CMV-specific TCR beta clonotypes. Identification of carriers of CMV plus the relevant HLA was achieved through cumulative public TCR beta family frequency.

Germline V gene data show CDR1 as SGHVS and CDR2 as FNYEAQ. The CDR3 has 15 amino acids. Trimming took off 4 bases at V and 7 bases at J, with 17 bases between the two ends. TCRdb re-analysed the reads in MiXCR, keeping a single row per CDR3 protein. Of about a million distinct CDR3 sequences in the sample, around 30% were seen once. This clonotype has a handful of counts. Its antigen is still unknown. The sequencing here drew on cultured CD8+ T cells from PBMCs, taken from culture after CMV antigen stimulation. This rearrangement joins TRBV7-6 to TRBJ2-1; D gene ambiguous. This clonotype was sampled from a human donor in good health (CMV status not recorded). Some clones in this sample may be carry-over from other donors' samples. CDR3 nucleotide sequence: TGTGCCAGCAGCTCCGGTGGTAATAGTCAGAATGAGCAGTTCTTC. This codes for CASSSGGNSQNEQFF.